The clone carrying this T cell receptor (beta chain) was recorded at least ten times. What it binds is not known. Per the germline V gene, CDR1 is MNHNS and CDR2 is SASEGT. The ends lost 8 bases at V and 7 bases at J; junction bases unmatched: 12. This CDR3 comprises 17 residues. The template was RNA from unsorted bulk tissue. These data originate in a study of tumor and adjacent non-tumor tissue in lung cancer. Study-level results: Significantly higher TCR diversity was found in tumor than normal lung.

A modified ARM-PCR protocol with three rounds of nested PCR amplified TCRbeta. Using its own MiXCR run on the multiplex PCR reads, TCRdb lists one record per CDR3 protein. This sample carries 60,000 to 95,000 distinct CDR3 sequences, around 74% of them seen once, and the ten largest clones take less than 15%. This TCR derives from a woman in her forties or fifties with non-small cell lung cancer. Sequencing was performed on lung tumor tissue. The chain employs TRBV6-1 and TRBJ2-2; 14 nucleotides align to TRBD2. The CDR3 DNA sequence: TGTGCCAGCCTCACCGGGACTAGCGGGAGAGGGATCGGGGAGCTGTTTTTT. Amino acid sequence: CASLTGTSGRGIGELFF.